This T cell receptor beta chain was captured by sequencing in a study of cytomegalovirus exposure and HLA in healthy donors. At the level of the study: Both the 120 validation repertoires and the roughly 700 first-cohort repertoires used the same platform, as reported by a later analysis. Overall study results and limits: A later analysis found first-cohort TCR clusters tended to co-occur in the 130 or so validation repertoires. Reported performance of the classifier showed diagnosis of cytomegalovirus status with high specificity and sensitivity. 164 TCR beta chains were listed as cytomegalovirus-associated.

V was cut by 1 base and J by 2 bases, with 5 bases left in between. The CDR3 is made up of 13 amino acids. Germline-derived CDR1 and CDR2 are SGHRS and YFSETQ. To note about this clone: Its specificity is not known.

Here immunoSEQ multiplex PCR was the method, and the copy in TCRdb shows in-frame clones only, minus some. The table has some 110,000 clones, around 88% seen once; the top ten hold approximately 2%. The clonotype originates from a young man in good health and CMV-seronegative. The specimen was PBMCs. The chain carries TRBV5-1 and TRBJ2-3; D call uncertain. The CDR3 DNA is TGCGCCAGCAGCTTGAGCTACACAGATACGCAGTATTTT. It is translated as CASSLSYTDTQYF.